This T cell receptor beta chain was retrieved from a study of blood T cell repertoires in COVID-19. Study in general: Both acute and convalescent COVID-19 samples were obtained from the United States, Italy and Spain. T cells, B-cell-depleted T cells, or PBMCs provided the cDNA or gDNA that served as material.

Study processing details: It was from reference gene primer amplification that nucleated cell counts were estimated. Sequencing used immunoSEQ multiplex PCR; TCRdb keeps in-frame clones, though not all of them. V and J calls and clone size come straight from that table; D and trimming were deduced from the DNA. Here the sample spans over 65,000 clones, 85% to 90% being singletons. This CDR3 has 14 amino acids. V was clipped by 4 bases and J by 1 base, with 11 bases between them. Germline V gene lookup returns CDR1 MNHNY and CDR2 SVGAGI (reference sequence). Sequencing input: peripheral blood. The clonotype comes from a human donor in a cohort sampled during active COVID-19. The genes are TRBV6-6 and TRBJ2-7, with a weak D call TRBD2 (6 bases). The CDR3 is CASSSGDKSYEQYF. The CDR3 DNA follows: TGTGCCAGCAGTTCGGGGGATAAGTCCTACGAGCAGTACTTC.